These T cell receptor beta chains were read from a single sample in a study of T-cell memory formation after mild COVID-19. Via MiXCR, TCRdb re-called the 5' RACE reads, giving one row per CDR3 protein. Here the sample spans 450,000 to 700,000 distinct CDR3 sequences, 18% being singletons. Sequencing was carried out using PBMCs or a T cell subset sorted from them (not recorded which). These receptors came from an adult woman who had mild COVID-19 (a few samples of this study predate the infection). Cell type and time point are not known. Both conserved end residues are part of each CDR3. Each record gives: D gene, V gene, J gene, clone size, CDR3 DNA, CDR3 protein. D genes are given only for firm matches. Expanded clones get a size class; other rows say once, few or many, or leave the size out.

TRBD1	TRBV7-3	TRBJ1-1	many	TGTGCCAGCAGCTTAACGGGGGGACAGATGAACACTGAAGCTTTCTTT	CASSLTGGQMNTEAFF
TRBD2	TRBV29-1	TRBJ2-1	few	TGCAGCGTTGAAGGGGAAGGGGGACTAGGGCAGTTCTTC	CSVEGEGGLGQFF
-	TRBV4-2	TRBJ1-6	-	TGTGCCAGCAGCCAAGATAGGGCAGGGAGACTTTCCTATAATTCACCCCTCCACTTT	CASSQDRAGRLSYNSPLHF
TRBD1	TRBV4-1	TRBJ2-5	-	TGCGCCAGCAGCCAGGGTGGGACAGGGGGCTTGGAGACCCAGTACTTC	CASSQGGTGGLETQYF
-	TRBV3-1	TRBJ1-5	few	TGTGCCAGCAGCCCCACAGTAAATAGCAATCAGCCCCAGCATTTT	CASSPTVNSNQPQHF
-	TRBV6-5	TRBJ2-7	few	TGTGCCAGCAGTCTCATTAGCGGAGGAGGTGAGCAGTACTTC	CASSLISGGGEQYF
-	TRBV27	TRBJ1-2	-	TGTGCCAGCAGTCGGGTCGGAATGGCTAACTATGGCTACACCTTC	CASSRVGMANYGYTF
-	TRBV10-2	TRBJ2-7	few	TGCGCCAGCAGTGAAGTCCCAGAGGCCTACGAGCAGTACTTC	CASSEVPEAYEQYF
-	TRBV18	TRBJ2-1	many	TGTGCCAGCTCACCACCGGTTGGCGCGGGTAATCACAATGAGCAGTTCTTC	CASSPPVGAGNHNEQFF
TRBD1	TRBV12-3/TRBV12-4	TRBJ2-3	-	TGTGCCAGCAGTCGGACAGGCAGCCGCACAGATACGCAGTATTTT	CASSRTGSRTDTQYF
TRBD1	TRBV20-1	TRBJ1-1	few	TGCAGTGCCGGACAGGGAGTGATGAACACTGAAGCTTTCTTT	CSAGQGVMNTEAFF
TRBD2	TRBV6-2/TRBV6-3	TRBJ2-1	-	TGTGCCAGCAGTTACCTAGCGGGGGTTTACAATGAGCAGTTCTTC	CASSYLAGVYNEQFF
-	TRBV25-1	TRBJ2-2	-	TGTGCCAGCAGTGAAACGCCCGGAACCGGGGAGCTGTTTTTT	CASSETPGTGELFF
TRBD2	TRBV4-1	TRBJ2-5	many	TGCGCCAGCAGCCAACTCGGGGGGATGTCAGAGACCCAGTACTTC	CASSQLGGMSETQYF
TRBD1	TRBV19	TRBJ1-1	-	TGTGCCAGGGGACAGGGGGACACTGAAGCTTTCTTT	CARGQGDTEAFF
-	TRBV7-8	TRBJ2-5	many	TGTGCCAGCAGCCAATCGAGGGGCTACGAAGAGACCCAGTACTTC	CASSQSRGYEETQYF
-	TRBV5-1	TRBJ2-1	few	TGCGCCAGCAGCTTGGGGAGGACTTACTACAATGAGCAGTTCTTC	CASSLGRTYYNEQFF
-	TRBV21-1	TRBJ2-3	-	TGTGCCAGCAGCAAAGGGTCCCGGTGCGGGGTTGGAGATACGCAGTATTTT	CASSKGSRCGVGDTQYF
TRBD2	TRBV7-9	TRBJ2-3	many	TGTGCCAGCAGCTTAGTCGGCGGGGAAGCGGGGAATACGCAGTATTTT	CASSLVGGEAGNTQYF
-	TRBV5-5	TRBJ2-5	-	TGTGCCAGCAGCTTGGGAGTGGGGACGGGGGAGACCCAGTACTTC	CASSLGVGTGETQYF
-	TRBV7-2	TRBJ1-1	few	TGTGCCAGCAGCTTAGCCCTACGGGGGAAGGGAGCTTTCTTT	CASSLALRGKGAFF
TRBD2	TRBV7-8	TRBJ2-1	few	TGTGCCAGCAGCTTTATAGCGGGAGACGGCTACAATGAGCAGTTCTTC	CASSFIAGDGYNEQFF
-	TRBV21-1	TRBJ2-2	-	TGTGCCAGCAGCCTAAAGGGTACGGCGAACACCGGGGAGCTGTTTTTT	CASSLKGTANTGELFF
TRBD1	TRBV3-1	TRBJ1-4	-	TGTGCCAGCAGCCCCAGGGGGGGAAATGAAAAACTGTTTTTT	CASSPRGGNEKLFF
-	TRBV25-1	TRBJ2-5	-	TGTGCCAGCAGTGGTCCAGCCCCGGAGACCCAGTACTTC	CASSGPAPETQYF
-	TRBV5-8	TRBJ2-7	many	TGTGCCAGCAGCTTGCCTAGCTCCTACGAGCAGTACTTC	CASSLPSSYEQYF
-	TRBV12-3/TRBV12-4	TRBJ2-3	-	TGTGCCAGCAGCTCGGGCCTTGCGGGTACGCAGTATTTT	CASSSGLAGTQYF
TRBD2	TRBV6-2/TRBV6-3	TRBJ2-1	-	TGTGCCAGCAGTTACTCAGGAAGCGGGAGCTTCTTCTCCTACAATGAGCAGTTCTTC	CASSYSGSGSFFSYNEQFF